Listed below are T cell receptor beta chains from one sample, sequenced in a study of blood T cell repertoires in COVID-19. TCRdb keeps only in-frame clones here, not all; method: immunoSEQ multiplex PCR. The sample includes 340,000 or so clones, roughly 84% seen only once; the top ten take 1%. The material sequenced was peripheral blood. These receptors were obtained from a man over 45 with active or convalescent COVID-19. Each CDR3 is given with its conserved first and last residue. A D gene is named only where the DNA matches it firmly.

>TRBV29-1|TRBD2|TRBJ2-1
CSPRLAGVSEQFF
TGCAGCCCAAGACTAGCGGGAGTCTCTGAGCAGTTCTTC
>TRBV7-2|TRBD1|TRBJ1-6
CASSPTGGNNNSPLHF
TGTGCCAGCAGCCCAACAGGGGGCAATAATAATTCACCCCTCCACTTT
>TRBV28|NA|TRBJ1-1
CASSTPSGARETEAFF
TGTGCCAGCAGTACCCCTAGCGGGGCTCGGGAGACTGAAGCTTTCTTT
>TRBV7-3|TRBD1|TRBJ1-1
CASSPQGAQTEAFF
TGTGCCAGCAGCCCCCAGGGGGCGCAAACTGAAGCTTTCTTT
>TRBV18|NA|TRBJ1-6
CASSAGTPNNSPLHF
TGTGCCAGCTCTGCCGGGACTCCGAATAATTCACCCCTCCACTTT
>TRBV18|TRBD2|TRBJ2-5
CASSPPGLVVKTQYF
TGTGCCAGCTCACCTCCGGGACTAGTGGTAAAGACCCAGTACTTC
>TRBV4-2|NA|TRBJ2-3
CASSQVVRTPDTQYF
TGTGCCAGCAGCCAAGTGGTACGAACTCCAGATACGCAGTATTTT
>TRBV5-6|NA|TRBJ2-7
CASSSLYEQYF
TGTGCCAGCAGCTCCCTTTACGAGCAGTACTTC
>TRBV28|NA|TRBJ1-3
CASSGYRNTIYF
TGTGCCAGCAGCGGATACAGGAACACCATATATTTT
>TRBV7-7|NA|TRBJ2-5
CASSPNGGQETQYF
TGTGCTAGCAGCCCAAATGGGGGGCAAGAGACCCAGTACTTC
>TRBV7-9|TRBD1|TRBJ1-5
CASSIGTASNQPQHF
TGTGCCAGCAGCATCGGGACAGCTAGCAATCAGCCCCAGCATTTT
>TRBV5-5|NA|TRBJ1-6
CASSVPFNSPLHF
TGTGCCAGCAGCGTCCCATTTAATTCACCCCTCCACTTT
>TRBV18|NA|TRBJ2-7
CASSRDAYEQYF
TGTGCCAGCTCACGAGATGCTTACGAGCAGTACTTC